These 30 T cell receptor beta chains were all obtained from the same sample, sequenced in a study of neoadjuvant nivolumab and ipilimumab in lung cancer. Using immunoSEQ multiplex PCR, the repertoire was profiled, and TCRdb retains in-frame clones only, with some absent. The sample holds roughly 4,700 clones, over 60% seen once. The sequencing used normal lung tissue adjacent to the tumor, collected after neoadjuvant nivolumab, alone or with ipilimumab, at or shortly before surgery. The receptors were gathered from an adult with non-small cell lung cancer. Some clones in this sample may be carry-over from other donors' samples.

This clone appeared a few times. This chain uses TRBV27 with TRBJ1-1, with a tentative D call TRBD1 (6 bases). The CDR3 consists of 13 residues. V gave up 6 bases and J gave up 7 bases, with 15 bases separating them. The germline CDR1 and CDR2 sequences are MNHEY and SMNVEV (reference sequence). CDR3 region: CASRKQGGGEAFF. Written as DNA, the CDR3 is TGTGCCAGCAGGAAACAGGGAGGCGGTGAAGCTTTCTTT.

The CDR3 here is CASSSGLAANTGELFF. The CDR3 DNA reads TGTGCCAGCAGCTCCGGACTAGCGGCGAACACCGGGGAGCTGTTTTTT. The rearrangement uses TRBV7-9 and TRBJ2-2, with TRBD2 identical over 10 bases. Germline V gene sequence: CDR1 SEHNR, CDR2 FQNEAQ (reference sequence). Trimming took 4 bases from V and 0 from J; bases not matched to a gene: 2. This CDR3 is 16 amino acids long. The variable domain in full, completed from reference TRBV7-9 and TRBJ2-2, reads DTGVSQNPRHKITKRGQNVTFRCDPISEHNRLYWYRQTLGQGPEFLTYFQNEAQLEKSRLLSDRFSAERPKGSFSTLEIQRTEQGDSAMYLCASSSGLAANTGELFFGEGSRLTVL.

This rearrangement joins TRBV6-5 to TRBJ2-7; no definite D call. The CDR3 consists of 12 residues. The V end lost 6 bases, the J end lost 3 bases, and 9 bases lay between the germline ends. Germline CDR1 reads MNHEY; CDR2 reads SVGAGI. The chain's CDR3 is CASSFSVYEQYF. The CDR3 DNA reads as TGTGCCAGCAGCTTTAGTGTCTACGAGCAGTACTTC.

The chain couples TRBV27 to TRBJ2-7; perhaps TRBD2 as D (5 bases). The CDR3 has 14 amino acids. Trimming cost V 0 bases and J 5 bases, with 11 bases left between them. Per the germline V gene, CDR1 is MNHEY and CDR2 is SMNVEV (reference sequence). The CDR3: CASSLSLGRHEQYF. CDR3 nucleotides: TGTGCCAGCAGTTTATCTCTGGGGAGACACGAGCAGTACTTC.

The chain recombines TRBV10-2 with TRBJ2-5; 7 bases align to TRBD2. Looked up from germline, CDR1 is WSHSY and CDR2 is SAAADI. V lost 6 bases to trimming and J lost 3 bases; unmatched junction nucleotides: 7. The CDR3 is 14 amino acids. The CDR3, as DNA: TGCGCCAGCAGGGACTGGGCGGGAGAAGAGACCCAGTACTTC. It translates to CASRDWAGEETQYF.

The J gene is TRBJ2-5, the V gene TRBV14; D uncertain. This CDR3 comprises 13 residues. V lost 1 base to trimming and J lost 2 bases, with 5 bases between them. Germline loops: CDR1 SGHDN, CDR2 FVKESK. In DNA, the CDR3 is TGTGCCAGCAGCCAAGCACCTCAAGAGACCCAGTACTTC. Protein: CASSQAPQETQYF.

The chain uses TRBV18 and TRBJ1-1; D unresolved. CDR3 size: 16 residues. The germline V and J ends were trimmed by 6 bases and 3 bases, with 20 bases remaining between them. CDR1 and CDR2 from the germline V gene are KGHSH and LQKENI. DNA for the CDR3: TGTGCCAGCTCGTCACTCCCTAGGGCACTGGACACTGAAGCTTTCTTT. This codes for CASSSLPRALDTEAFF.

The genes are TRBV5-4 and TRBJ2-3; 12 positions agree with TRBD2. The CDR3 totals 14 residues. V lost 4 bases to trimming and J lost 5 bases; unmatched junction nucleotides: 2. Looked up from germline, CDR1 is SGHNT and CDR2 is YYREEE (reference sequence). The CDR3 spells CASSGLAGKDTQYF. CDR3 nucleotide sequence: TGTGCCAGCAGCGGACTAGCGGGAAAAGATACGCAGTATTTT.

The V gene is TRBV5-6, the J gene TRBJ1-2; 7 bases align to TRBD1. The CDR3 extends over 12 amino acids. V dropped 5 bases and J dropped 6; count of bases not matched to a gene: 4. The germline gives CDR1 SGHDT, CDR2 YYEEEE. The CDR3 region has the DNA TGTGCCAGCAGGTCCGGACAGGATGGCTACACCTTC. This encodes CASRSGQDGYTF.

The J gene is TRBJ1-5, the V gene TRBV5-5; 8 bases match TRBD1. Trimming took 4 bases from V and 0 from J; bases not matched to a gene: 3. The CDR3 sequence is 15 residues long. Germline V CDR1 and CDR2: SGHKS, YYEKEE (reference sequence). The CDR3 DNA follows: TGTGCCAGCAGCGCGACAGGGGATAGCAATCAGCCCCAGCATTTT. Translation gives CASSATGDSNQPQHF.

The chain is built from TRBV6-4 and TRBJ2-3; 9 bases are shared with TRBD2. V lost 3 bases and J lost 1; bases outside the gene matches: 2. This CDR3 is built from 15 residues. Germline V gene sequence: CDR1 MRHNA, CDR2 SNTAGT. The CDR3 loop is CASSEAGGGTDTQYF. Written as DNA, the CDR3 is TGTGCCAGCAGTGAGGCGGGAGGGGGCACAGATACGCAGTATTTT.

CDR3 amino acids: CASSQEIWGRTEAFF. The CDR3 region has the DNA TGCGCCAGCAGCCAAGAAATCTGGGGGAGGACTGAAGCTTTCTTT. The rearrangement links TRBV4-3 to TRBJ1-1; D may be TRBD1 (5 bases). CDR1 and CDR2 from the germline V gene are LGHNA and YSLEER. The germline V and J ends were trimmed by 0 bases and 5 bases, with 13 bases remaining between them. The CDR3 length is 15 residues.

The table lists this clone with a few counts. The CDR3 DNA reads TGTGCCAGCAGTCCAATACTAGCGGTAAGCTCCTACAATGAGCAGTTCTTC. Translating it yields CASSPILAVSSYNEQFF. The chain couples TRBV27 to TRBJ2-1; 8 bases agree with TRBD2. The trim removed 5 bases at V and 0 bases at J, leaving 9 bases unmatched. This CDR3 has 17 amino acids. Germline CDR1 is MNHEY and CDR2 is SMNVEV (reference sequence).

This chain uses TRBV7-6 with TRBJ2-1; 10 nucleotides align to TRBD2. Germline CDR1 reads SGHVS; CDR2 reads FNYEAQ. The J segment lost 7 bases and the V segment lost 0 bases, leaving 3 bases of the junction unmatched. The CDR3 is made up of 15 amino acids. CDR3 sequence: CASSLASGRYNEQFF. CDR3 in DNA: TGTGCCAGCAGCTTAGCTAGCGGGAGGTATAATGAGCAGTTCTTC.

This sequence joins TRBV18 and TRBJ1-2, with 7 bases that match TRBD1. The CDR3 runs to 13 residues. CDR1 and CDR2 (germline): KGHSH, LQKENI. With 4 bases clipped from V and 8 bases from J, the junction kept 7 bases outside the gene matches. CDR3 loop: CASSRDSFRGYTF. The CDR3 bases are TGTGCCAGCTCACGGGACAGTTTTCGGGGCTACACCTTC.

This rearrangement joins TRBV7-2 to TRBJ2-2, with a tentative D call TRBD2 (6 bases). This CDR3 region has 16 residues. The germline V gene has CDR1 SGHTA and CDR2 FQGNSA. The V end was cut by 5 bases, the J end by 2 bases, with 15 bases between. The CDR3 loop reads CASSTRRGFNTGELFF. In nucleotides, the CDR3 is TGTGCCAGCAGCACGAGGCGGGGATTCAACACCGGGGAGCTGTTTTTT.

The gene calls are TRBV4-3 and TRBJ2-3, with 7 bases aligning to TRBD2. With 3 bases clipped from V and 3 bases from J, the junction kept 6 bases outside the gene matches. The CDR3 runs 15 residues. Germline V lookup: CDR1 LGHNA, CDR2 YSLEER. In DNA, the CDR3 is TGCGCCAGCAGCCAGGCCCGGGGAGGGACAGATACGCAGTATTTT. This sequence encodes CASSQARGGTDTQYF.

V usage is TRBV7-9 and J usage is TRBJ1-1, with D perhaps matching TRBD1 (6 bases). The germline gives CDR1 SEHNR, CDR2 FQNEAQ (reference sequence). V was trimmed by 4 bases and J by 3 bases, leaving 18 bases between them. This CDR3 region has 16 residues. CDR3 protein: CASSSAPAGEDTEAFF. The CDR3 DNA reads TGTGCCAGCAGCTCGGCCCCGGCAGGGGAGGACACTGAAGCTTTCTTT.

The V gene is TRBV10-1, the J gene TRBJ2-4; 8 bases align to TRBD1. The CDR3 extends over 16 amino acids. J gave up 2 bases and V 4 bases, and 7 bases lay outside the gene matches. Germline values: CDR1 WNHNN, CDR2 SYGVQD (reference sequence). CDR3 amino acids: CASSARTGSSKNIQYF. The CDR3 coding sequence is TGCGCCAGCAGTGCGAGGACAGGGAGTTCCAAAAACATTCAGTACTTC.

The gene calls are TRBV19 and TRBJ1-1; the match to TRBD1 covers 8 bases. Trimming at V came to 3 bases and at J to 1 base, leaving 1 base not matched to a gene. The CDR3 extends over 14 amino acids. The germline CDR1 and CDR2 sequences are LNHDA and SQIVND (reference sequence). CDR3 sequence (DNA): TGTGCCAGTAGTATTGGGACAGGGAACACTGAAGCTTTCTTT. It encodes CASSIGTGNTEAFF.

The chain couples TRBV19 to TRBJ2-4; TRBD2 matches 10 bases. The CDR3 runs 16 residues. From germline, CDR1 is LNHDA and CDR2 SQIVND (reference sequence). V trimming: 4 bases; J trimming: 3 bases; junction bases outside the gene matches: 6. The DNA for the CDR3 is TGTGCCAGTAGTACCCTAGCGGGAGTGGGCAAAAACATTCAGTACTTC. Translation gives CASSTLAGVGKNIQYF.

The chain links TRBV9 to TRBJ2-7; TRBD1 agrees at 11 bases. Germline CDR1 SGDLS, CDR2 YYNGEE. Trimming cost V 2 bases and J 6 bases; bases outside gene matches: 7. The CDR3 consists of 15 residues. CDR3 nucleotide sequence: TGTGCCAGCAGCGTGACAGGACAGGGGGCTGGCGAGCAGTACTTC. Its protein product is CASSVTGQGAGEQYF.

This sequence joins TRBV21-1 and TRBJ1-5; the D call TRBD1 from the table was never checked on the DNA. TRBV21-1 is a known pseudogene. This CDR3 comprises 11 residues. The DNA for the CDR3 is TGTGCCAGCAGCAGGCTGTGGTCCCAGCATTTT. It yields the protein CASSRLWSQHF.

V is TRBV6-6 and J is TRBJ1-1, with D perhaps TRBD1 (5 bases). Trimming left V 6 bases short and J 1 base short, with 12 bases between. The germline CDR1 and CDR2 sequences are MNHNY and SVGAGI (reference sequence). This CDR3 is built from 14 residues. The CDR3 sequence is CASSPGPENTEAFF. The CDR3 coding sequence is TGTGCCAGCAGCCCGGGGCCGGAGAACACTGAAGCTTTCTTT.

The chain joins TRBV11-2 to TRBJ1-1; D unclear. The CDR3 sequence is 12 residues long. Trimming cost V 2 bases and J 0 bases, with 1 base left between them. CDR1 is SGHAT, CDR2 FQNNGV, per germline. The chain's CDR3 is CASSLLNTEAFF. The CDR3 coding sequence is TGTGCCAGCAGCTTACTGAACACTGAAGCTTTCTTT.

This clone was detected only a few times. The rearrangement links TRBV5-5 to TRBJ2-3, with TRBD2 as a possible D gene (6 bases). The CDR3 spans 17 residues. Germline assignment: CDR1 SGHKS and CDR2 YYEKEE (reference sequence). Trimming stripped 4 bases from V and 1 base from J, with 19 bases between. CDR3 in DNA: TGTGCCAGCAGCATACCCGGGACTCAAACCCGCACAGATACGCAGTATTTT. Its protein is CASSIPGTQTRTDTQYF.

The genes are TRBV6-1 and TRBJ2-7, with D perhaps being TRBD1 or TRBD2 (5 bases each). Germline V gives CDR1 MNHNS, CDR2 SASEGT. Between the trimmed V and J ends, which lost 6 bases and 0 bases, there was a span of 15 bases. The CDR3 consists of 15 residues. The CDR3 spells CASRSTSGLSYEQYF. In DNA, the CDR3 is TGTGCCAGCAGGTCGACGTCGGGGCTCTCCTACGAGCAGTACTTC.

The genes are TRBV19 and TRBJ2-1, with D maybe TRBD2 (5 bases). This CDR3 contains 15 residues. V lost 0 bases, J lost 9 bases, and 15 bases lay in between. Germline V gene lookup returns CDR1 LNHDA and CDR2 SQIVND (reference sequence). Written as DNA, the CDR3 is TGTGCCAGTAGTATAGAAAAGGCGGGCACTCGTGAGCAGTTCTTC. This gives the protein CASSIEKAGTREQFF.

The gene calls are TRBV6-6 and TRBJ2-7; D possibly corresponds to TRBD1 (5 bases). The germline V gene has CDR1 MNHNY and CDR2 SVGAGI (reference sequence). The length of the CDR3 is 14 residues. This chain's CDR3 is CAATLGESAYEQYF. The CDR3 region has the DNA TGTGCGGCCACCCTAGGGGAATCGGCCTACGAGCAGTACTTC.

The chain employs TRBV30 and TRBJ2-1; TRBD1 might be the D (6 bases). CDR1 GTSNPN and CDR2 SVGIG come from the germline V gene (reference sequence). CDR3 length: 14 amino acids. V was trimmed by 0 bases and J by 4 bases, leaving 10 bases between them. The CDR3 region has the DNA TGTGCCTGGAGTGTACGGACAGTTTACAATGAGCAGTTCTTC. This codes for CAWSVRTVYNEQFF.